The T cell receptor (beta chain) under discussion was sequenced for a study of blood T cells in healthy people across ages. This clonotype was seen only a few times. Its antigen remains unidentified. Donors each provided about 9.5 milliliters of peripheral blood. Next came a second PCR, run for about 6 to 12 cycles, which used a sample-barcoded 5' primer along with a J-beta primer mix. A single record per CDR3 protein comes from TCRdb applying MiXCR to the 5' RACE reads. The sample lists around 700,000 distinct CDR3 sequences, around 25% occurring once. CDR3 length: 16 residues. V gave up 0 bases and J gave up 9 bases, with 23 bases separating them. Germline V lookup: CDR1 SQVTM, CDR2 ANQGSEA. Findings and limits, study-wide: The diversity estimates, figures obtained from one million T cells, were considered underestimates.

The same sample was also studied in work on T cells of mothers and their children. From that second work: All extracted RNA went into cDNA synthesis, around 1.4 ug per 15 ul. Thymic selection shapes TCR recombination output in related pairs, and it does so similarly in unrelated pairs.

The J gene is TRBJ2-5, the V gene TRBV29-1, with a tentative D call TRBD1 (5 bases). The sequence was collected from a boy aged 10-17 years in good health. The sequenced material came from blood. The chain's CDR3 is CSVEDQGSPVLGAQYF. DNA for the CDR3: TGCAGCGTTGAAGATCAGGGCAGCCCCGTCTTAGGGGCCCAGTACTTC. The variable domain in full, with the rest retrieved from reference TRBV29-1 and TRBJ2-5, is SAVISQKPSRDICQRGTSLTIQCQVDSQVTMMFWYRQQPGQSLTLIATANQGSEATYESGFVIDKFPISRPNLTFSTLTVSNMSPEDSSIYLCSVEDQGSPVLGAQYFGPGTRLLVL.